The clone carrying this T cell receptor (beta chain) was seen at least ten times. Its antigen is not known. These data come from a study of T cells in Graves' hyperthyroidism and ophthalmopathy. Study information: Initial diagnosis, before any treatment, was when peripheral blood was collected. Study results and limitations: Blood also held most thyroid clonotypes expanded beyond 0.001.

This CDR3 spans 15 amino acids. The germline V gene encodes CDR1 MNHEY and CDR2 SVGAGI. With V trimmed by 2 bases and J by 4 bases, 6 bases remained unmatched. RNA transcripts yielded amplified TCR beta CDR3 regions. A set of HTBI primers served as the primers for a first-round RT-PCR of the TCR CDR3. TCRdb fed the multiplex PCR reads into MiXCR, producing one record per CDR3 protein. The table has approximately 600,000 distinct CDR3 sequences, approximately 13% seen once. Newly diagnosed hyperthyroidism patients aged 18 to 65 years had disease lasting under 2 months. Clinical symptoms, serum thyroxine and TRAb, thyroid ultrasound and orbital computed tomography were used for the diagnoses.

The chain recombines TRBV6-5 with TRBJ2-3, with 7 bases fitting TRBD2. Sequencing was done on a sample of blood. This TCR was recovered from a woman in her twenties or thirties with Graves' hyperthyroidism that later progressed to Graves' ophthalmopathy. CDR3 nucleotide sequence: TGTGCCAGCAGTTACGGGGAGGGATTTCCAGATACGCAGTATTTT. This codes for CASSYGEGFPDTQYF.